This T cell receptor beta chain was identified in a study of blood T cells in healthy people across ages. Primers used in a second PCR of roughly 6 to 12 cycles were a sample-barcoded 5' primer and a J-beta primer mix. MiXCR, run by TCRdb on the 5' RACE reads, gives a single entry per CDR3 protein. The repertoire holds about 1.5 million distinct CDR3 sequences, with around 40% as singletons. PBMCs, at least 6 million per sample, were isolated. As to this clonotype: Antigen: not known.

Overall study results and limits: Because donor CMV status was unknown, expanded clonotype changes were possibly confounded. Higher diversity and more naive CD4+ cells were features of long-lived donors, compared to aged donors. Naive and antigen-experienced cells could not be conclusively compared, given unsorted PBMCs.

V shed 1 base and J 0 bases; nucleotides not matched to a gene: 6. Germline CDR1 is MGHRA and CDR2 is YSYEKL. This CDR3 is built from 17 residues. This receptor was obtained from a woman younger than 30 in good health. Material for sequencing was blood. The chain joins TRBV4-1 to TRBJ2-3; 8 bases align to TRBD2. As DNA, the CDR3 is TGCGCCAGCAGCCAAGCAAGCGGGGGCTTCAGCACAGATACGCAGTATTTT. This sequence encodes CASSQASGGFSTDTQYF.